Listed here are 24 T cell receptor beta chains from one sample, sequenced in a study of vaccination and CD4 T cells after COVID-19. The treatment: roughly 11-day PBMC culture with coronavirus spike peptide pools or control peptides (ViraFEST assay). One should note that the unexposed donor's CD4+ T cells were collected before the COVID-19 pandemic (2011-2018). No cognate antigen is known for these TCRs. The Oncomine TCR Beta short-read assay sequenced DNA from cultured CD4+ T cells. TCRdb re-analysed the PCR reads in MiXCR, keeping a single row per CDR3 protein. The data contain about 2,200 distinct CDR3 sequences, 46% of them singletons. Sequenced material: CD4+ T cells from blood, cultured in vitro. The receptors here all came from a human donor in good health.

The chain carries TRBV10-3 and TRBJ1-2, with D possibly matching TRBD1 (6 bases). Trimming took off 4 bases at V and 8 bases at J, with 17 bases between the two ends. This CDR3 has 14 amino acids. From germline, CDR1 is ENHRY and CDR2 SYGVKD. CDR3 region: CAISASGGPAGYTF. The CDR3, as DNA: TGTGCCATCAGTGCTTCCGGGGGCCCAGCAGGCTACACCTTC.

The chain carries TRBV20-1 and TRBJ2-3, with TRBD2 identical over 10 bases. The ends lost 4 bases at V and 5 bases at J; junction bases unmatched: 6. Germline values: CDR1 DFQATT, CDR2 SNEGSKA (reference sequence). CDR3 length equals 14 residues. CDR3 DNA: TGCAGTGCTAAAAGGCTAGCGGGAGAAGATACGCAGTATTTT. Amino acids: CSAKRLAGEDTQYF.

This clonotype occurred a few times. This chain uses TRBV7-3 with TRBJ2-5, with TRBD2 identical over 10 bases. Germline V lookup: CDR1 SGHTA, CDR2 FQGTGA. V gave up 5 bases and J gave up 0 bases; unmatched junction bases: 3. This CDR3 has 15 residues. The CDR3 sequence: CASSQGLAYQETQYF. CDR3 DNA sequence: TGTGCCAGCAGCCAGGGACTAGCGTACCAAGAGACCCAGTACTTC.

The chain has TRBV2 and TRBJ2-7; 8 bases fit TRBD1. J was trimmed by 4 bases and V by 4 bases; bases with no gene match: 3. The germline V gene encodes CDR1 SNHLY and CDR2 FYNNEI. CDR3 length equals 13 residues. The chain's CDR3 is CASSVRQGYEQYF. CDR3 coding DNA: TGTGCCAGCAGTGTTAGACAGGGGTACGAGCAGTACTTC.

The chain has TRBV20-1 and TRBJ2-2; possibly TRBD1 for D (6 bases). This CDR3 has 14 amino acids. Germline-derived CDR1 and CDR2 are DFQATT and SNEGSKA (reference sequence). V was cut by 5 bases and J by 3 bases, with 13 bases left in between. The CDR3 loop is CSAQQGTDTGELFF. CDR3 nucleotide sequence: TGCAGTGCTCAACAGGGTACGGACACCGGGGAGCTGTTTTTT.

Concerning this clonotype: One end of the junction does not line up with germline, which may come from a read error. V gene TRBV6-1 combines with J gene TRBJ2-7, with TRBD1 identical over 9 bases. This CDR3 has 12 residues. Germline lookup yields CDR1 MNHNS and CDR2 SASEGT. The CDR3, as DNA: TGTGCCAGCAGTCCCGGGACAGGGCGGAGTATCTTC. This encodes CASSPGTGRSIF.

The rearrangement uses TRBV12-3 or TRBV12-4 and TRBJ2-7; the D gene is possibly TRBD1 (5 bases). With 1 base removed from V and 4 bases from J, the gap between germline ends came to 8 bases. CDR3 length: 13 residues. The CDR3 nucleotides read TGTGCCAGCAGTTTAGGACAGACATACGAGCAGTACTTC. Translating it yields CASSLGQTYEQYF.

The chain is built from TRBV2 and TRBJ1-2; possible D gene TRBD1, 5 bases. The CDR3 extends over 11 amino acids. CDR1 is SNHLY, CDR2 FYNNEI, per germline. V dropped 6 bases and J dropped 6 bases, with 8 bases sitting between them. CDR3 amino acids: CASRQGDGYTF. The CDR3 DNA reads TGTGCCAGCAGGCAGGGAGATGGCTACACCTTC.

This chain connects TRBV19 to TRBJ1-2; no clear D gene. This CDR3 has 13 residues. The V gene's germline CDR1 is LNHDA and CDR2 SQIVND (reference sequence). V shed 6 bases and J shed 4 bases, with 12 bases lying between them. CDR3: CASRLDAFYGYTF. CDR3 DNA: TGTGCCAGTAGATTGGATGCGTTCTATGGCTACACCTTC.

The CDR3 nucleotides are TGTGCCAGCAGCTTAGGGCTAGCGGGGGAGACCCAGTACTTC. This translates into CASSLGLAGETQYF. This chain connects TRBV7-2 to TRBJ2-5, with 9 positions matching TRBD2. Germline lookup yields CDR1 SGHTA and CDR2 FQGNSA. The length of the CDR3 is 14 residues. The V and J ends lost 1 base and 5 bases, in that order; junction bases with no gene match: 2.

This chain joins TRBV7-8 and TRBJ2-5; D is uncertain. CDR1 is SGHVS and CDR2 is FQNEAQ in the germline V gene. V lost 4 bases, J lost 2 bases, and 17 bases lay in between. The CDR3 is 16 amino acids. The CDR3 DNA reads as TGTGCCAGCAGCTCGGCCGCCAACAGTCGACAAGAGACCCAGTACTTC. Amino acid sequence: CASSSAANSRQETQYF.

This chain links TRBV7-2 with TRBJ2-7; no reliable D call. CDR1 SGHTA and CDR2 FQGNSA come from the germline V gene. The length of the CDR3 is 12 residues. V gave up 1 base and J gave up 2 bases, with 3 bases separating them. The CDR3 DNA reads TGTGCCAGCAGCTTAGTCCCCTACGAGCAGTACTTC. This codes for CASSLVPYEQYF.

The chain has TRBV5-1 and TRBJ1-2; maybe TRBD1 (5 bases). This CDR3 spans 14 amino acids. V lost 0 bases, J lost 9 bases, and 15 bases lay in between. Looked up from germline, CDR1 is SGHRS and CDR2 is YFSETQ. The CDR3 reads CASSLEGTLSSYTF. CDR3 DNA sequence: TGCGCCAGCAGCTTGGAGGGGACCCTATCCAGCTACACCTTC.

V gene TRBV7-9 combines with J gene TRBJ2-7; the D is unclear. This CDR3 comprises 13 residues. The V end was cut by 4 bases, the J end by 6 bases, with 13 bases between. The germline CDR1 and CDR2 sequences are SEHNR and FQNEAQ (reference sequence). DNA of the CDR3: TGTGCCAGCAGCTCCTTGTCGTTGGGCGAGCAGTACTTC. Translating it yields CASSSLSLGEQYF.

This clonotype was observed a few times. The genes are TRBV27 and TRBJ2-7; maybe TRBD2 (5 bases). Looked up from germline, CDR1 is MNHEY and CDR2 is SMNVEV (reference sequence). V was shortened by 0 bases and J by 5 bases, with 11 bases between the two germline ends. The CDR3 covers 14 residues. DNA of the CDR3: TGTGCCAGCAGTTTATCGCTAGCTTCCCACGAGCAGTACTTC. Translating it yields CASSLSLASHEQYF.

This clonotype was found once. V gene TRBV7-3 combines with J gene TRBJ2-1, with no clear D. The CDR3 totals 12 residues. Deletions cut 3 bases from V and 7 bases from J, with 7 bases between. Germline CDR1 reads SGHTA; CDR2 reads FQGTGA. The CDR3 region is CASSFTSNEQFF. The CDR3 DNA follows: TGTGCCAGCAGCTTCACCTCGAATGAGCAGTTCTTC.

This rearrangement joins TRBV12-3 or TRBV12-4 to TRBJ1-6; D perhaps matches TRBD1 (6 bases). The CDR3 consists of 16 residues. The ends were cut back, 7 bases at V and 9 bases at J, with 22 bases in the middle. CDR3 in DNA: TGTGCCAGCACCGGAAGAAGGGGGGTCTTTGGTTCACCCCTCCACTTT. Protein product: CASTGRRGVFGSPLHF.

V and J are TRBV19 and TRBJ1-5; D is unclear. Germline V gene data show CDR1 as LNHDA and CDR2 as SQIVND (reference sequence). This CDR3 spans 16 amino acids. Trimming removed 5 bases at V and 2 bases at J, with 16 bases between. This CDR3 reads CASSSHPGMGNQPQHF. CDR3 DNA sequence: TGTGCCAGTAGTTCCCACCCGGGGATGGGCAATCAGCCCCAGCATTTT.

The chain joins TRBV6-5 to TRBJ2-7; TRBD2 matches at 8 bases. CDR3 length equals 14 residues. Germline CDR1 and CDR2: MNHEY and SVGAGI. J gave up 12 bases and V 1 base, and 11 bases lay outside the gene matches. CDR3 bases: TGTGCCAGCAGTTACTTACGGGAGGGACCAGTCCTGTACTTC. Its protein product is CASSYLREGPVLYF.

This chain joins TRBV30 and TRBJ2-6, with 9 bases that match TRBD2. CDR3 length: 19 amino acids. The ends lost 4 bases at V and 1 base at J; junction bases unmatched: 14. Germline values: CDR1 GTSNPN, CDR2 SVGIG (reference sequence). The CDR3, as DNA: TGTGCCTGGAAGGGGCTCCGGGGCAGCGGGGGGTCTGGGGCCAACGTCCTGACTTTC. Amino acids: CAWKGLRGSGGSGANVLTF.

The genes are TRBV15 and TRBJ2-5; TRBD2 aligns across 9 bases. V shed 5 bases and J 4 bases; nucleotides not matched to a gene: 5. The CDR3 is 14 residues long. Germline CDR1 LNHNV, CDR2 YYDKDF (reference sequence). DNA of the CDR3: TGTGCCACCAGCGGGGGGCGGGAGGGAGAGACCCAGTACTTC. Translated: CATSGGREGETQYF.

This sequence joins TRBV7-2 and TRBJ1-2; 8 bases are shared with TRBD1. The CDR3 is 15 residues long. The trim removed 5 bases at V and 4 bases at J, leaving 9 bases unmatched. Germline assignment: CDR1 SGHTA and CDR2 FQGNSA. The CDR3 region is CASSPDSGTGYGYTF. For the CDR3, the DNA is TGTGCCAGCAGCCCAGACTCCGGGACAGGCTATGGCTACACCTTC.

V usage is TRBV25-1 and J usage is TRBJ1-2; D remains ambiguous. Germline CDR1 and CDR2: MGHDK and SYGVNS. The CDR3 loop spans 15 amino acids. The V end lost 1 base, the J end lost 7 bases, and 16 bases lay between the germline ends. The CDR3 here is CASSEWANGVGGYTF. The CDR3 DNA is TGTGCCAGCAGTGAATGGGCCAATGGAGTAGGTGGCTACACCTTC.

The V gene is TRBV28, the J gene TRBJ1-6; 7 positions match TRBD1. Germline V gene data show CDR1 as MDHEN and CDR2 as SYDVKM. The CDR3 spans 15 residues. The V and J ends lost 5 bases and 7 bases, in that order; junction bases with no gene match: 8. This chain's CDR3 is CASSPATGRNSPLHF. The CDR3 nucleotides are TGTGCCAGCAGTCCCGCGACAGGGCGAAATTCACCCCTCCACTTT.